This TCR beta chain came from a study of blood T cell repertoires in COVID-19. Looking at the study overall: Samples representing acute and convalescent COVID-19 were sourced from the United States, Italy and Spain. PBMCs, B-cell-depleted T cells, or T cells were the source of the cDNA or gDNA that made up the material.

V dropped 6 bases and J dropped 2 bases, with 13 bases sitting between them. Germline-derived CDR1 and CDR2 are SNHLY and FYNNEI. The CDR3 has 14 residues. Original analysis: Estimation of nucleated cell counts relied on the amplification of reference gene primers. Only in-frame clones appear in the TCRdb table, and some are missing; sequencing was by immunoSEQ multiplex PCR. V, J and clone size were drawn from that table, and D and trimming were deduced from the DNA. The data show about 190,000 clones, nearly 85% seen once. Sequenced input: peripheral blood. The clonotype was recovered from a woman aged 25 to 45 with acute or convalescent COVID-19. This chain links TRBV2 with TRBJ2-5; tentatively, D is TRBD2 (5 bases). The CDR3 reads CASSRGNGQETQYF. In nucleotides, the CDR3 is TGTGCCAGCAGCAGAGGGAATGGACAAGAGACCCAGTACTTC.